This T cell receptor (beta chain) was sequenced in a study of blood T cell repertoires in COVID-19. Study at large: Some COVID-19 samples were acute and others convalescent; all came from the United States, Italy and Spain.

The ends lost 7 bases at V and 1 base at J; junction bases unmatched: 10. The germline CDR1 and CDR2 sequences are SNHLY and FYNNEI. CDR3 length equals 16 residues. Here immunoSEQ multiplex PCR was the method, and the copy in TCRdb shows in-frame clones only, minus some. The sample lists about 120,000 clones, over 75% occurring once. Sequencing input: peripheral blood. The sequence was collected from an older man with active or convalescent COVID-19. V usage is TRBV2 and J usage is TRBJ2-5; 9 nucleotides align to TRBD1. The CDR3 here is CASNPGTGTRQETQYF. CDR3 coding DNA: TGTGCCAGCAACCCCGGGACAGGGACCCGCCAAGAGACCCAGTACTTC.